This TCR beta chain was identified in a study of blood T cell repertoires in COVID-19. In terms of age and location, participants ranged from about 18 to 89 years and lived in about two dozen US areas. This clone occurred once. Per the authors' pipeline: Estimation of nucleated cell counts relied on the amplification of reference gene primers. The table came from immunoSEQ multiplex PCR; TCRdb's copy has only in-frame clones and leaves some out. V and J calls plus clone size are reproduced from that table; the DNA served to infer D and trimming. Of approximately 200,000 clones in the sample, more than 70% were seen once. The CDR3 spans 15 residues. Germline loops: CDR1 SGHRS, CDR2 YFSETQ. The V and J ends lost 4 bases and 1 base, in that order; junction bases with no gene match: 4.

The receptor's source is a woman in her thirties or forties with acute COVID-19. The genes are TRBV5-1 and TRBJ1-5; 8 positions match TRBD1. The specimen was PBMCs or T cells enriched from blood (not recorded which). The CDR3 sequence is CASSRTGRSNQPQHF. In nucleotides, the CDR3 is TGCGCCAGCAGCAGGACAGGGAGGAGCAATCAGCCCCAGCATTTT.